Below are 16 T cell receptor beta chains sequenced from a single sample in a study of blood T cells in healthy people across ages. With a J-beta primer mix and a sample-barcoded 5' primer, a second PCR ran 7 to 11 cycles. TCRdb analysed the 5' RACE reads with MiXCR anew, one entry per CDR3 protein. Of 1.5 million to 2 million distinct CDR3 sequences in the sample, roughly a third are singletons; the top ten hold around 11%. Sequencing input: blood. These receptors originate from a woman aged 25 to 45 in good health.

This clonotype was seen more than once but under ten times. The V and J genes are TRBV6-1 and TRBJ2-7, with D maybe TRBD2 (5 bases). CDR3 length: 16 amino acids. Trimming stripped 5 bases from V and 5 bases from J, with 22 bases between. Per germline, CDR1 MNHNS and CDR2 SASEGT. CDR3 in DNA: TGTGCCAGCAGTCCCCGGGGTTCGAGGGAGAGAAACGAGCAGTACTTC. Residues: CASSPRGSRERNEQYF.

The chain links TRBV18 to TRBJ2-7; 8 positions agree with TRBD2. With V trimmed by 2 bases and J by 7 bases, 7 bases remained unmatched. The CDR3 length is 14 residues. CDR1 and CDR2 (germline): KGHSH, LQKENI. The CDR3 region is CASSPGAGAREQYF. The CDR3 DNA follows: TGTGCCAGCTCACCAGGAGCGGGAGCTAGGGAGCAGTACTTC.

This chain joins TRBV10-3 and TRBJ2-7; D gene unclear. V shed 0 bases and J shed 10 bases, with 16 bases lying between them. The CDR3 sequence is 14 residues long. CDR1 and CDR2 from the germline V gene are ENHRY and SYGVKD. The CDR3 here is CAISESGRVEAQYF. CDR3 nucleotides: TGTGCCATCAGTGAGTCAGGAAGGGTTGAGGCCCAGTACTTC.

This clonotype has only a few counts. As DNA, the CDR3 is TGCGCCAGCAGCATCCGTCAGGGACGCACTGAAGCTTTCTTT. This translates into CASSIRQGRTEAFF. The chain employs TRBV5-1 and TRBJ1-1; D is possibly TRBD1 (5 bases). V lost 4 bases and J lost 4, with 14 bases in between. There are 14 residues in the CDR3. Per germline, CDR1 SGHRS and CDR2 YFSETQ.

The V call is TRBV5-1, the J call TRBJ2-3; maybe TRBD2 (6 bases). Germline CDR1 SGHRS, CDR2 YFSETQ. The V end lost 6 bases, the J end lost 1 base, and 15 bases lay between the germline ends. The CDR3 has 15 residues. The CDR3 sequence: CASTLGGKGTDTQYF. The CDR3 DNA reads TGCGCCAGCACCCTCGGCGGGAAGGGCACAGATACGCAGTATTTT. Looking up the rest from reference TRBV5-1 and TRBJ2-3 gives the full variable domain: KAGVTQTPRYLIKTRGQQVTLSCSPISGHRSVSWYQQTPGQGLQFLFEYFSETQRNKGNFPGRFSGRQFSNSRSEMNVSTLELGDSALYLCASTLGGKGTDTQYFGPGTRLTVL.

This clonotype was seen a handful of times. The chain carries TRBV20-1 and TRBJ2-7; 11 bases are shared with TRBD2. Germline assignment: CDR1 DFQATT and CDR2 SNEGSKA (reference sequence). The V gene end was trimmed by 3 bases and the J gene end by 3 bases; junction bases not matched to a gene: 7. The CDR3 runs to 15 residues. CDR3 DNA: TGCAGTGCTAGGGGACTAGCGGAAAATCTCTACGAGCAGTACTTC. Translation gives CSARGLAENLYEQYF.

This clonotype was found a few times. The rearrangement links TRBV10-3 to TRBJ2-3; 9 bases are a match to TRBD1. Germline assignment: CDR1 ENHRY and CDR2 SYGVKD. V lost 2 bases and J lost 4; bases outside the gene matches: 7. This CDR3 comprises 16 residues. The DNA for the CDR3 is TGTGCCATCAGTGAGGGACAGGGGTCGTCACCAGATACGCAGTATTTT. It specifies CAISEGQGSSPDTQYF.

This clonotype was recorded many times. J is TRBJ2-7 and V is TRBV5-1; D perhaps matches TRBD2 (6 bases). Germline CDR1 SGHRS, CDR2 YFSETQ. The V end was cut by 0 bases, the J end by 5 bases, with 12 bases between. The CDR3 sequence is 14 residues long. The CDR3 DNA follows: TGCGCCAGCAGCTTGGCTGGGGGGAAAAACGAGCAGTACTTC. Translated, it gives CASSLAGGKNEQYF.

This clonotype was observed a handful of times. The chain employs TRBV20-1 and TRBJ2-7, with D possibly being TRBD2 (6 bases). The CDR3 runs to 15 residues. Trimming took 6 bases from V and 0 from J, leaving 18 bases between them. CDR1 DFQATT and CDR2 SNEGSKA come from the germline V gene (reference sequence). Here the CDR3 reads CSAQEGTLSSYEQYF. In nucleotides, the CDR3 is TGCAGTGCCCAAGAGGGGACTCTGAGCTCCTACGAGCAGTACTTC.

This rearrangement joins TRBV18 to TRBJ1-1, with 8 bases lining up with TRBD1. V trimming: 3 bases; J trimming: 5 bases; junction bases outside the gene matches: 11. Germline CDR1 reads KGHSH; CDR2 reads LQKENI. The CDR3 contains 16 residues. As DNA, the CDR3 is TGTGCCAGCTCACCCTCACAATACGACAGGGGTACTGAAGCTTTCTTT. Translating it yields CASSPSQYDRGTEAFF.

This clonotype was detected only a few times. This chain uses TRBV5-1 with TRBJ1-2, with 7 bases aligning to TRBD1. Germline V lookup: CDR1 SGHRS, CDR2 YFSETQ. CDR3 length equals 16 residues. The V segment lost 4 bases and the J segment 2 bases; nucleotides outside the gene matches: 11. The DNA of the CDR3 is TGCGCCAGCAGCGACTCTCCGACAGGGATGAACTATGGCTACACCTTC. Protein product: CASSDSPTGMNYGYTF.

This chain links TRBV30 with TRBJ1-6; 9 bases map to TRBD1. CDR3 length: 15 residues. CDR1 is GTSNPN, CDR2 SVGIG, per germline (reference sequence). The trim removed 0 bases at V and 6 bases at J, leaving 3 bases unmatched. CDR3 in amino acids: CAWSVPTGGNSPLHF. The CDR3 DNA is TGTGCCTGGAGTGTACCGACAGGGGGTAATTCACCCCTCCACTTT.

Comments on this clonotype: This sequence may be a read error, since a much larger clone differs from it by one base. The chain couples TRBV19 to TRBJ2-1, with TRBD2 matching over 10 bases. From germline, CDR1 is LNHDA and CDR2 SQIVND (reference sequence). The length of the CDR3 is 15 residues. CDR3 nucleotide sequence: TGTGCCAGTAGGCATAGCGGGGGGCTCTTAAATGGGCAGTTCTTC. It specifies CASRHSGGLLNGQFF.

The genes are TRBV15 and TRBJ1-5, with D hard to call. Germline V gives CDR1 LNHNV, CDR2 YYDKDF (reference sequence). The ends were cut back, 4 bases at V and 2 bases at J, with 15 bases in the middle. This CDR3 spans 16 amino acids. The CDR3: CATSTPWIGGNQPQHF. CDR3 coding DNA: TGTGCCACCAGCACACCCTGGATAGGCGGCAATCAGCCCCAGCATTTT.

This clonotype was detected only a few times. CDR3 bases: TGTGCCAGCAGTGCCCCGGGACAGGACTACGAGCAGTACTTC. It yields the protein CASSAPGQDYEQYF. The rearrangement joins TRBV6-1 to TRBJ2-5, with 8 positions matching TRBD1. The J call may be incorrect, as the DNA end agrees better with TRBJ2-7. This CDR3 is 14 amino acids long. From germline, CDR1 is MNHNS and CDR2 SASEGT.

The chain links TRBV19 to TRBJ2-3; D may be TRBD1 (6 bases). Trimming took 5 bases from V and 4 from J, leaving 13 bases between them. The CDR3 is 14 amino acids. CDR1 is LNHDA and CDR2 is SQIVND in the germline V gene (reference sequence). The CDR3 coding sequence is TGTGCCAGTAGTCCGGGACACCGGGCAGATACGCAGTATTTT. Translated, it gives CASSPGHRADTQYF. Looking up the rest from reference TRBV19 and TRBJ2-3 gives the full variable domain: DGGITQSPKYLFRKEGQNVTLSCEQNLNHDAMYWYRQDPGQGLRLIYYSQIVNDFQKGDIAEGYSVSREKKESFPLTVTSAQKNPTAFYLCASSPGHRADTQYFGPGTRLTVL.